A selection of T cell receptor beta chains follows, all from one sample in a study of blood T cell repertoires in COVID-19. Using immunoSEQ multiplex PCR, the repertoire was profiled, and TCRdb retains in-frame clones only, with some absent. The profile covers about 40,000 clones, with 65% to 90% appearing a single time and more than 4.5% taken by the ten largest. Sequenced input: peripheral blood. The receptor source for this set is a man aged 40-49 years with active COVID-19. Both conserved end residues are part of each CDR3. A D gene is named only where the DNA matches it firmly. Clone size is not always given. Where it is, it says once, few, many or a class for expanded clones.

J gene,V gene,clone size,D gene,CDR3 length,CDR3 DNA,CDR3 protein
TRBJ1-2,TRBV5-1,NA,TRBD1,14,TGCGCCAGCAGCCCAGCCGGGACAGGGTATGGCTACACCTTC,CASSPAGTGYGYTF
TRBJ1-2,TRBV9,NA,TRBD1,16,TGTGCCAGCAGCCTCGAAAGGACAGGGACTAACTATGGCTACACCTTC,CASSLERTGTNYGYTF
TRBJ1-1,TRBV6-2/TRBV6-3,NA,NA,14,TGTGCCAGCAGTCTCTCACCAGGGGTAACTGAAGCTTTCTTT,CASSLSPGVTEAFF
TRBJ2-3,TRBV18,once,NA,16,TGTGCCAGCTCACCACTGAGGAGCCTGAGCACAGATACGCAGTATTTT,CASSPLRSLSTDTQYF
TRBJ1-6,TRBV2,NA,TRBD1,15,TGTGCCAGCAGTGAAATCCGACAGGGTAATTCACCCCTCCACTTT,CASSEIRQGNSPLHF
TRBJ1-2,TRBV10-3,NA,NA,12,TGTGCCATCAGCGTGACAGGAAATGGCTACACCTTC,CAISVTGNGYTF
TRBJ1-6,TRBV6-6,few,NA,13,TGTGCCAGCTGGGGGGACTATAGCTCACCCCTCCACTTT,CASWGDYSSPLHF
TRBJ2-3,TRBV7-9,once,NA,18,TGTGCCAGCAGCCGGTCAGCGGGTCCCCTACTCAGCACAGATACGCAGTATTTT,CASSRSAGPLLSTDTQYF
TRBJ1-4,TRBV28,few,NA,15,TGTGCCAGCAGTCCCGAGGCAGCAACTAATGAAAAACTGTTTTTT,CASSPEAATNEKLFF
TRBJ2-1,TRBV30,once,TRBD2,13,TGTGCAGGGGCGGGAGAGTTGGGTAATGAGCAGTTCTTC,CAGAGELGNEQFF
TRBJ1-2,TRBV27,NA,NA,14,TGTGCCAGCAGGCGGGGGCAGGATGGCTATGGCTACACCTTC,CASRRGQDGYGYTF
TRBJ2-7,TRBV28,once,TRBD1,16,TGTGCCAGCCCCCCGATCGGGACAGGGATCGTCCACGAGCAGTACTTC,CASPPIGTGIVHEQYF
TRBJ2-2,TRBV15,NA,NA,17,TGTGCCACCAGCAGGGGGGTCGGGGGACCGAACACCGGGGAGCTGTTTTTT,CATSRGVGGPNTGELFF
TRBJ2-3,TRBV29-1,NA,NA,14,TGCAGCGTTGAAGATTTGCGGGACCGGGATACGCAGTATTTT,CSVEDLRDRDTQYF
TRBJ2-7,TRBV7-9,NA,TRBD2,15,TGTGCCAGCAGCTTATCCACCAGCGGGGGCTACGAGCAGTACTTC,CASSLSTSGGYEQYF
TRBJ1-2,TRBV6-5,NA,NA,14,TGTGCCAGCAGTTACTCGAGGGTTAGCTATGGCTACACCTTC,CASSYSRVSYGYTF
TRBJ2-3,TRBV9,NA,TRBD2,14,TGTGCCAGCAGCCGATTAGCGGGATCAGATACGCAGTATTTT,CASSRLAGSDTQYF
TRBJ1-5,TRBV2,NA,NA,15,TGTGCCAGCAGTGAAGGTCGAGGAGGCAATCAGCCCCAGCATTTT,CASSEGRGGNQPQHF
TRBJ2-5,TRBV6-5,NA,NA,14,TGTGCCACCACTTCAGGGGGGTTCCAAGAGACCCAGTACTTC,CATTSGGFQETQYF
TRBJ2-7,TRBV28,NA,NA,17,TGTGCCAGCAGTTTTCTCCCTACCACTAGTTCCAACTACGAGCAGTACTTC,CASSFLPTTSSNYEQYF
TRBJ1-1,TRBV9,NA,NA,15,TGTGCCAGCAGCACCGCAGGGAACCCGAACACTGAAGCTTTCTTT,CASSTAGNPNTEAFF
TRBJ2-7,TRBV27,once,TRBD2,14,TGTGCCAGCAGTTACAGCGGGAGGGGGTACGAGCAGTACTTC,CASSYSGRGYEQYF
TRBJ1-1,TRBV6-5,NA,NA,14,TGTGCCAGCAGCGACCTCGGACAGAGCACTGAAGCTTTCTTT,CASSDLGQSTEAFF
TRBJ2-7,TRBV13,NA,TRBD1,16,TGTGCCAGCAGCCGACGGCCCGGACAGGGTTCCCACGAGCAGTACTTC,CASSRRPGQGSHEQYF
TRBJ1-3,TRBV5-6,NA,TRBD1,18,TGTGCCAGCAGTCCCGGGACAGGGGAGTTCCTCTCTGGAAACACCATATATTTT,CASSPGTGEFLSGNTIYF
TRBJ1-2,TRBV5-6,NA,NA,15,TGTGCCAGCAGCTTCCCCACAGATATATTTTATGGCTACACCTTC,CASSFPTDIFYGYTF
TRBJ1-5,TRBV30,NA,NA,12,TGTGCCTGGGGGCGGGCGGGGCAGCCCCAGCATTTT,CAWGRAGQPQHF
TRBJ2-3,TRBV19,few,NA,16,TGTGCCAGTAGGCCCACTAAGAGCGGGTACACAGATACGCAGTATTTT,CASRPTKSGYTDTQYF
TRBJ1-1,TRBV19,NA,NA,13,TGTGCCAGTAGTTCGTATATGAACACTGAAGCTTTCTTT,CASSSYMNTEAFF
TRBJ2-3,TRBV27,NA,TRBD1,16,TGTGCCACCGCCCCCCCCCTCGGCAGGGGGCGAGATACGCAGTATTTT,CATAPPLGRGRDTQYF
TRBJ1-4,TRBV11-2,NA,NA,17,TGTGCCAGCAGCCCGTGGGGGGGGCTGGGAGCTAATGAAAAACTGTTTTTT,CASSPWGGLGANEKLFF
TRBJ1-5,TRBV28,NA,NA,15,TGTGCCAGCAGTCCCGGACAAGGGGGAGATCAGCCCCAGCATTTT,CASSPGQGGDQPQHF
TRBJ1-2,TRBV5-1,NA,TRBD1,16,TGCGCCAGCAGCCTCGGACAGGCCCTCGGCGGCCATGGCTACACCTTC,CASSLGQALGGHGYTF
TRBJ1-1,TRBV7-2,NA,NA,15,TGTGCCAGCAGCTTATTGGGGCTCGGGGGCACTGAAGCTTTCTTT,CASSLLGLGGTEAFF
TRBJ2-7,TRBV3-1/TRBV3-2,few,TRBD2,15,TGTGCCAGCAGCCAAGGGCCTAGCGGTTCCTACGAGCAGTACTTC,CASSQGPSGSYEQYF
TRBJ2-1,TRBV5-6,once,TRBD2,15,TGTGCCAGCAGCTTGATGGCTAGCGGGTTCCAGGAGCAGTTCTTC,CASSLMASGFQEQFF
TRBJ1-1,TRBV19,NA,NA,15,TGTGCCAGTAGTATTGGGAGCTACCCTAACACTGAAGCTTTCTTT,CASSIGSYPNTEAFF
TRBJ1-2,TRBV4-1,NA,TRBD1,14,TGCGCCAGCAGCCCACCGGGACAGCTAGGCGGCTACACCTTC,CASSPPGQLGGYTF
TRBJ2-7,TRBV2,once,TRBD2,14,TGTGCCAGCAGGGAGCGGGAGAAGAGGAACGAGCAGTACTTC,CASREREKRNEQYF
TRBJ1-1,TRBV4-1,NA,NA,14,TGCGCCAGCAGCCAAGAGGAGGGGAACACTGAAGCTTTCTTT,CASSQEEGNTEAFF
TRBJ1-2,TRBV5-1,NA,TRBD1,13,TGCGCCAGCAGAAGCGGGACAGGCAATGGCTACACCTTC,CASRSGTGNGYTF
TRBJ1-2,TRBV5-1,NA,TRBD1,13,TGCGCCAGCAGCTCGGACAGGGCGATCGGCTACACCTTC,CASSSDRAIGYTF
TRBJ2-7,TRBV28,NA,TRBD1,21,TGTGCCAGCAGTGACCCCTATCCAGGGACAGGGGCCAATCTTGGGAAATACGAGCAGTACTTC,CASSDPYPGTGANLGKYEQYF
TRBJ2-3,TRBV7-2,NA,TRBD2,15,TGTGCCAGCAGCCCCGGGGGGGGCCGCACAGATACGCAGTATTTT,CASSPGGGRTDTQYF
TRBJ2-4,TRBV7-8,NA,NA,13,TGTGCCAGCAGCTTAGCGGCAGGTAACATTCAGTACTTC,CASSLAAGNIQYF
TRBJ2-6,TRBV27,NA,NA,15,TGTGCCAGCGGGGGCACGTCGTCGGGGGCCAACGTCCTGACTTTC,CASGGTSSGANVLTF
TRBJ2-7,TRBV4-1,NA,TRBD2,15,TGCGCCAGCAGCCACACTAGCGGGAGTTTGAACGAGCAGTACTTC,CASSHTSGSLNEQYF
TRBJ1-1,TRBV29-1,NA,TRBD1,12,TGCAGCGCCCCAGGGGGAATGACTGAAGCTTTCTTT,CSAPGGMTEAFF
TRBJ1-1,TRBV9,NA,TRBD1,15,TGTGCCAGCAGCGTAGTCGGGACAGGGAACACTGAAGCTTTCTTT,CASSVVGTGNTEAFF
TRBJ1-1,TRBV7-9,few,NA,15,TGTGCCAGCAGCTTAGGTAGGACTGGGAACACTGAAGCTTTCTTT,CASSLGRTGNTEAFF
TRBJ2-7,TRBV3-1/TRBV3-2,NA,NA,16,TGTGCCAGCAGCCCAGGTGACCGCTCTCATACCTACGAGCAGTACTTC,CASSPGDRSHTYEQYF
TRBJ2-1,TRBV28,once,TRBD2,19,TGTGCCAGCAGTTTGAGTGGACTAGCGGGAGCCGGGTCCTACAATGAGCAGTTCTTC,CASSLSGLAGAGSYNEQFF